The 27 T cell receptor beta chains below were found in one sample sequenced in a study of shared clonotypes between healthy human individuals (TCRdb year 2020). Libraries were built with the immunoSEQ multiplex PCR assay. The clones in this table, taken by TCRdb from immuneACCESS, are in-frame only. Not every clone is retained; where verified, under half of the shortfall comes from an unresolved V gene, and the cause of the rest is unknown. This sample comprises roughly 680,000 clones, approximately 77% of them detected only once. Jointly, the top ten make up under 2% of the sample. The sample comprised memory CD4+ T cells sorted from blood. The cell subset or site label on this specimen signifies: CD45RA-negative fraction. The source is a woman aged 25 to 39 in good health.

This sequence joins TRBV7-6 and TRBJ1-2; tentatively, D is TRBD1 (5 bases). Trimming removed 5 bases from V and 2 bases from J, with 12 bases in between. CDR1 is SGHVS and CDR2 is FNYEAQ in the germline V gene. The CDR3 totals 14 residues. The CDR3 reads CASSPRGWNYGYTF. CDR3 DNA sequence: TGTGCCAGCAGCCCCCGGGGGTGGAACTATGGCTACACCTTC.

This clone was counted only a few times. The genes are TRBV6-1 and TRBJ1-4, with unresolved D. V was cut by 0 bases and J by 4 bases, with 6 bases left in between. Germline V gives CDR1 MNHNS, CDR2 SASEGT. The CDR3 loop spans 14 amino acids. The CDR3 reads CASSEAGDNEKLFF. Here the CDR3 DNA reads TGTGCCAGCAGTGAAGCTGGAGATAATGAAAAACTGTTTTTT.

This chain links TRBV2 with TRBJ2-3; a possible D gene is TRBD2 (5 bases). Trimming removed 3 bases from V and 4 bases from J, with 11 bases in between. The CDR3 loop spans 14 amino acids. CDR1 and CDR2 (germline): SNHLY, FYNNEI. DNA of the CDR3: TGTGCCAGCAGTGACGAGGGAACCCCAGATACGCAGTATTTT. Amino acid sequence: CASSDEGTPDTQYF.

The chain joins TRBV28 to TRBJ2-7, with 9 bases that match TRBD2. CDR3 length: 14 residues. CDR1 and CDR2 from the germline V gene are MDHEN and SYDVKM. The V and J ends lost 6 bases and 7 bases, in that order; junction bases with no gene match: 10. CDR3 nucleotides: TGTGCCAGCAGCAAGACTAGCGGCCCGCGGGAGCAGTACTTC. Amino acids: CASSKTSGPREQYF. The full variable domain, with the rest looked up from reference TRBV28 and TRBJ2-7, is DVKVTQSSRYLVKRTGEKVFLECVQDMDHENMFWYRQDPGLGLRLIYFSYDVKMKEKGDIPEGYSVSREKKERFSLILESASTNQTSMYLCASSKTSGPREQYFGPGTRLTVT.

The chain combines TRBV6-5 with TRBJ2-3, with D tentatively TRBD1 or TRBD2 (5 bases each). The ends were cut back, 7 bases at V and 6 bases at J, with 20 bases in the middle. Germline V gene data show CDR1 as MNHEY and CDR2 as SVGAGI. CDR3 size: 15 residues. This CDR3 is CASMPGRPRADTQYF. CDR3 DNA: TGTGCCAGCATGCCGGGGCGGCCTAGAGCCGATACGCAGTATTTT.

CDR3 coding DNA: TGTGCCAGCAGCTTAAAGCGGGAGATACACGAGCAGTACTTC. This translates into CASSLKREIHEQYF. The chain uses TRBV7-9 and TRBJ2-7; TRBD2 matches at 8 bases. The V segment lost 2 bases and the J segment 5 bases; nucleotides outside the gene matches: 5. The CDR3 contains 14 residues. The germline V gene encodes CDR1 SEHNR and CDR2 FQNEAQ (reference sequence).

This clone was seen just once. This rearrangement joins TRBV6-5 to TRBJ2-7; TRBD2 aligns across 8 bases. Losses at the gene ends were 4 bases for V and 6 bases for J; bases not matched to a gene: 14. The CDR3 spans 16 residues. Germline V lookup: CDR1 MNHEY, CDR2 SVGAGI. The CDR3 sequence is CASSSPNLAGAVEQYF. The CDR3 region has the DNA TGTGCCAGCAGTTCCCCTAACCTAGCGGGTGCCGTCGAGCAGTACTTC.

This clone turned up a few times. The chain recombines TRBV5-4 with TRBJ1-3, with 12 positions matching TRBD1. There are 17 residues in the CDR3. V lost 4 bases to trimming and J lost 2 bases; unmatched junction nucleotides: 7. Germline CDR1 and CDR2: SGHNT and YYREEE (reference sequence). As DNA, the CDR3 is TGTGCCAGCAGCCTCGGGACAGGGGGCGCTCCTGGAAACACCATATATTTT. Protein product: CASSLGTGGAPGNTIYF. Combining the CDR3 with reference TRBV5-4 and TRBJ1-3 gives the whole variable domain ETGVTQSPTHLIKTRGQQVTLRCSSQSGHNTVSWYQQALGQGPQFIFQYYREEENGRGNFPPRFSGLQFPNYSSELNVNALELDDSALYLCASSLGTGGAPGNTIYFGEGSWLTVV.

V is TRBV6-5 and J is TRBJ1-1, with D maybe TRBD1 (6 bases). V was shortened by 6 bases and J by 2 bases, with 13 bases between the two germline ends. Germline lookup yields CDR1 MNHEY and CDR2 SVGAGI. This CDR3 has 14 amino acids. The CDR3 nucleotides read TGTGCCAGCAGATCCCAGGGGAGTAACACTGAAGCTTTCTTT. It encodes CASRSQGSNTEAFF.

The rearrangement uses TRBV5-4 and TRBJ2-5; TRBD2 matches 7 bases. J was trimmed by 0 bases and V by 0 bases; bases with no gene match: 5. The CDR3 totals 16 residues. Germline CDR1 SGHNT, CDR2 YYREEE (reference sequence). This CDR3 is CASSLATGGDQETQYF. Here the CDR3 DNA reads TGTGCCAGCAGCTTGGCCACGGGAGGCGACCAAGAGACCCAGTACTTC.

The chain joins TRBV5-1 to TRBJ1-2; 9 positions match TRBD1. The V and J ends lost 0 bases and 4 bases, in that order; junction bases with no gene match: 4. In germline, CDR1 is SGHRS, CDR2 YFSETQ. The CDR3 spans 15 residues. CDR3 sequence (DNA): TGCGCCAGCAGCTTGGTAGTGACAGGGGGCTATGGCTACACCTTC. Translated: CASSLVVTGGYGYTF.

The CDR3 region is CASSYQGLIQETQYF. As DNA, the CDR3 is TGTGCCAGCAGTTACCAGGGACTGATTCAGGAGACCCAGTACTTC. The V and J genes are TRBV6-5 and TRBJ2-5; D possibly corresponds to TRBD2 (6 bases). CDR3 length equals 15 residues. Germline CDR1 is MNHEY and CDR2 is SVGAGI. Trimming stripped 2 bases from V and 5 bases from J, with 15 bases between.

The chain has TRBV18 and TRBJ2-2, with D possibly matching TRBD2 (6 bases). V gave up 3 bases and J gave up 3 bases, with 17 bases separating them. Germline CDR1 KGHSH, CDR2 LQKENI. The CDR3 runs 17 residues. The DNA of the CDR3 is TGTGCCAGCTCACCTAGAACGGGGGATGTGGACACCGGGGAGCTGTTTTTT. Its translation: CASSPRTGDVDTGELFF.

This chain joins TRBV7-9 and TRBJ1-4, with D hard to call. CDR3 length: 14 amino acids. V lost 2 bases, J lost 5 bases, and 9 bases lay in between. From germline, CDR1 is SEHNR and CDR2 FQNEAQ (reference sequence). The CDR3 protein is CASSLLSGNEKLFF. Here the CDR3 DNA reads TGTGCCAGCAGCTTATTAAGTGGCAATGAAAAACTGTTTTTT. Filled out from reference TRBV7-9 and TRBJ1-4, the complete variable domain reads DTGVSQNPRHKITKRGQNVTFRCDPISEHNRLYWYRQTLGQGPEFLTYFQNEAQLEKSRLLSDRFSAERPKGSFSTLEIQRTEQGDSAMYLCASSLLSGNEKLFFGSGTQLSVL.

V is TRBV19 and J is TRBJ2-5, with TRBD2 matching over 11 bases. The J segment lost 11 bases and the V segment lost 5 bases, leaving 7 bases of the junction unmatched. Germline CDR1 and CDR2: LNHDA and SQIVND (reference sequence). This CDR3 has 13 residues. CDR3 DNA: TGTGCCAGTAGTCCCGGATTAGCGGGAGGGCAGTACTTC. It yields the protein CASSPGLAGGQYF.

This rearrangement joins TRBV27 to TRBJ2-1; D is undetermined. This CDR3 has 12 residues. Between the trimmed V and J ends, which lost 6 bases and 2 bases, there was a span of 5 bases. Germline V gene lookup returns CDR1 MNHEY and CDR2 SMNVEV (reference sequence). The CDR3 DNA reads TGTGCCAGCAGGTTTACCTACAATGAGCAGTTCTTC. Translation gives CASRFTYNEQFF.

This chain joins TRBV10-1 and TRBJ2-1; TRBD2 agrees at 11 bases. CDR3 size: 16 residues. Germline assignment: CDR1 WNHNN and CDR2 SYGVQD (reference sequence). V was pared by 7 bases and J by 2 bases, with 7 bases of the junction left unmatched. CDR3 sequence: CASIVTSGSPYNEQFF. CDR3 DNA sequence: TGCGCCAGCATAGTTACTAGCGGGAGCCCCTACAATGAGCAGTTCTTC.

This rearrangement joins TRBV5-4 to TRBJ1-2; TRBD1 might be the D (6 bases). Germline assignment: CDR1 SGHNT and CDR2 YYREEE (reference sequence). Trimming shortened V by 1 base and J by 8 bases, and 15 bases separated the two germline ends. The CDR3 has 14 residues. The CDR3 loop is CASSLRGRSGGYTF. DNA for the CDR3: TGTGCCAGCAGCTTGCGGGGGCGTTCAGGAGGCTACACCTTC.

V usage is TRBV5-4 and J usage is TRBJ2-5, with TRBD2 matching over 13 bases. The CDR3 contains 14 residues. Germline-derived CDR1 and CDR2 are SGHNT and YYREEE (reference sequence). Germline trimming cut 4 bases from V and 5 bases from J; bases unmatched to any gene: 2. CDR3 region: CASSVTSGRETQYF. As DNA, the CDR3 is TGTGCCAGCAGCGTGACTAGCGGGAGGGAGACCCAGTACTTC.

This clone showed up many times. The chain links TRBV5-1 to TRBJ2-5; TRBD2 is a possible D gene (6 bases). Trimming took off 8 bases at V and 3 bases at J, with 14 bases between the two ends. CDR3 length: 13 residues. CDR1 SGHRS and CDR2 YFSETQ come from the germline V gene. The CDR3 sequence is CARKGPGEETQYF. CDR3 DNA sequence: TGCGCCAGGAAGGGGCCGGGAGAAGAGACCCAGTACTTC.

On this clone itself: Being one base from a much bigger clone, this may be a read error. V gene TRBV5-1 combines with J gene TRBJ1-5; 9 nucleotides line up with TRBD1. The length of the CDR3 is 15 residues. V shed 2 bases, J shed 3 bases, and the junction held 3 bases outside the gene matches. CDR1 and CDR2 from the germline V gene are SGHRS and YFSETQ. This CDR3 is CASSFGDRDNQPQHF. CDR3 coding DNA: TGCGCCAGCAGCTTCGGGGACAGGGACAATCAGCCCCAGCATTTT.

CDR3 DNA: TGTGCCAGCAGCTGGGACAGGGATATGGTCGAGCAGTACTTC. Amino acids: CASSWDRDMVEQYF. V usage is TRBV7-9 and J usage is TRBJ2-7; TRBD1 aligns across 9 bases. Unmatched junction bases numbered 7, after V lost 4 bases and J lost 6 bases. Looked up from germline, CDR1 is SEHNR and CDR2 is FQNEAQ (reference sequence). The CDR3 consists of 14 residues.

This chain connects TRBV18 to TRBJ2-3; the match to TRBD1 covers 7 bases. Germline CDR1 is KGHSH and CDR2 is LQKENI. V dropped 1 base and J dropped 2; count of bases not matched to a gene: 12. The CDR3 has 18 residues. As DNA, the CDR3 is TGTGCCAGCTCACCACGAACGAGGGGGCACGTTATCACAGATACGCAGTATTTT. It is translated as CASSPRTRGHVITDTQYF.

This clone was recorded many times. The V and J genes are TRBV5-5 and TRBJ2-5; D tentatively fits TRBD1 or TRBD2 (6 bases each). CDR1 is SGHKS, CDR2 YYEKEE, per germline (reference sequence). There are 14 residues in the CDR3. Deletions cut 1 base from V and 4 bases from J, with 11 bases between. CDR3 DNA sequence: TGTGCCAGCAGCTTGAGAGGAGGGGGAGAGACCCAGTACTTC. It is translated as CASSLRGGGETQYF.

The J gene is TRBJ2-6, the V gene TRBV2, with D possibly matching TRBD2 (6 bases). Germline V gene sequence: CDR1 SNHLY, CDR2 FYNNEI. The ends were cut back, 8 bases at V and 2 bases at J, with 13 bases in the middle. This CDR3 is built from 15 residues. The CDR3 is CASRTGTAGANVLTF. CDR3 nucleotide sequence: TGTGCCAGCCGGACTGGGACTGCTGGGGCCAACGTCCTGACTTTC.

V and J are TRBV7-3 and TRBJ2-3; D is perhaps TRBD2 (5 bases). Trimming pared 1 base from V and 6 bases from J, leaving 17 bases between. The CDR3 sequence is 16 residues long. The V gene's germline CDR1 is SGHTA and CDR2 FQGTGA. In DNA, the CDR3 is TGTGCCAGCAGCTTAAATCCCGGCGGGCGGATTGATACGCAGTATTTT. Translation: CASSLNPGGRIDTQYF.

This clone was found once. CDR3 bases: TGTGCCAGCAGTGAATCGGGGGCCTTCGAAAAACTGTTTTTT. The encoded protein is CASSESGAFEKLFF. The V and J genes are TRBV6-1 and TRBJ1-4, with D possibly TRBD1 on 6 matching bases. Per germline, CDR1 MNHNS and CDR2 SASEGT. The CDR3 consists of 14 residues. Trimming stripped 2 bases from V and 8 bases from J, with 12 bases between.